This T cell receptor beta chain was retrieved from a study of T cell responses to AZD1222 COVID-19 vaccine (dated by TCRdb to 2020 to 2022). About the full investigation: A total of 230 to 250 trial participants underwent TCR sequencing, of whom about 210 received two doses of AZD1222 and approximately 25 received two doses of the MenACWY control vaccine. Trial participants were enrolled by age into 18-55, 56-69 and 70-plus year subgroups, with about 150, 27 and 61 TCR-sequenced participants respectively. Broad study findings and their caveats: Conclusions about previously exposed vaccinees were limited because only a handful of AZD1222 recipients were SARS-CoV-2 seropositive at baseline. Reportedly, close to half of the unique spike-specific TCRs recognized epitopes lying outside the regions that are mutated in the B.1.351 and B.1.1.7 variants. In the small 56-69-year group, the increase in depth fell short of significance, most likely because of low power. Most participants were white British and females outnumbered males, and the authors suggested that clonal diversity may have been underestimated. The whole spike protein was spanned by vaccine-associated CD4 TCRs, and dominant responses were seen in regions 160-218 and 743-854. Because no samples from the day 14 peak response were available, repertoires could be characterized only after the peak T cell response. After two AZD1222 doses, both the breadth and the depth of spike-specific TCRs were significantly higher than at day 0 and than in MenACWY recipients.

The CDR3 regions of human TCRbeta chains were analyzed by immunosequencing. Per the authors' processing: Repertoire TCRs were matched against a reference library of SARS-CoV-2-specific TCRs generated with the MIRA antigen-specificity platform. Breadth was defined as the fraction of unique TCRs that were SARS-CoV-2-associated. Depth was defined as the fraction of total T cells that were SARS-CoV-2-associated. Each spike-specific TCR was assigned to its reactive spike region and to a CD4 or CD8 class using the MIRA data. Log10-transformed breadth and depth values were compared by one-way ANOVA with Sidak's multiple comparisons tests. Entries here come from immuneACCESS through TCRdb and include only in-frame sequences with V and J called. Some clones fail to appear in such tables; in the studies checked, an unresolved V gene covers under half of the shortfall, and the cause of the remainder is unknown. V and J calls and clone size are given by that table; D and trimming were obtained from the DNA. The sample yields 120,000 to 150,000 clones; more than 75% were counted once. The ten largest clones add up to approximately 3% of the sample.

About this clone itself: Its antigen is currently not known. Base qualities are missing; no much larger clone stands one base away.

The time point tag for this specimen amounts to: about 28 days (+/-7) after the second vaccine dose. AZD1222 recipients given second doses at about 4 weeks or at about 12 weeks were pooled, since spike-specific TCR depth and breadth were not found to differ between the two schedules. Samples from vaccinated people were obtained from the UK trials COV001 and COV002, which included a single-blind randomized controlled phase 2/3 trial of AZD1222 (ChAdOx1 nCoV-19) in healthy adults. For TCRbeta chain sequencing, PBMC samples were collected from trial participants at day 0 and at day 28 after the second dose. The CDR3 has 14 amino acids, counting the end cysteine and phenylalanine. The entry retains the CDR3 DNA only, 42 bases that are in frame from base 1. Looking up the germline V gene yields CDR1 MNHEY and CDR2 SVGAGI. Trimming leaves V shorter by 8 bases and J shorter by 2 bases, with the junction holding 6 bases beyond the gene matches.

This clonotype was sampled from an adult who received the AZD1222 COVID-19 vaccine. The sequences come from peripheral blood, collected 28 days after the second AZD1222 dose. The rearrangement combines TRBV6-5 with TRBJ1-3, with 7 junctional bases fitting TRBD1. DNA sequence: TGTGCCAGCGCCAACAGGGGAGCTGGAAACACCATATATTTT. Its translation is CASANRGAGNTIYF.